The 10 T cell receptor beta chains reported below all come from one sample, sequenced in a study of siplizumab effects on memory and regulatory T cells. The method was immunoSEQ multiplex PCR; TCRdb's version includes in-frame clones alone and lacks a portion of them. The sample has around 100,000 clones, roughly 93% seen once; the top ten hold 1% to 1.5%. The sequenced sample was non-Treg CD4+ T cells sorted from blood. Receptors originate from a human donor in good health.

V and J are TRBV2 and TRBJ1-4; D not resolved. Germline V gene lookup returns CDR1 SNHLY and CDR2 FYNNEI. Trimming pared 7 bases from V and 7 bases from J, leaving 19 bases between. This CDR3 has 15 amino acids. DNA of the CDR3: TGTGCCAGCACTGAGAGGAGGCCCACGGGTGAAAAACTGTTTTTT. It specifies CASTERRPTGEKLFF.

This chain connects TRBV9 to TRBJ2-5; the match to TRBD1 covers 8 bases. Trimming at V came to 0 bases and at J to 5 bases, leaving 6 bases not matched to a gene. This CDR3 region has 15 residues. The germline V gene encodes CDR1 SGDLS and CDR2 YYNGEE. CDR3 coding DNA: TGTGCCAGCAGCGTAGCAGGGACAGGAGGGGAGACCCAGTACTTC. It encodes CASSVAGTGGETQYF.

The V and J genes are TRBV28 and TRBJ2-7; D perhaps matches TRBD2 (6 bases). This CDR3 has 13 residues. The germline V gene has CDR1 MDHEN and CDR2 SYDVKM. Trimming pared 8 bases from V and 8 bases from J, leaving 19 bases between. The CDR3 loop reads CASLNSGAGQQYF. Here the CDR3 DNA reads TGTGCCAGCCTCAATAGCGGTGCGGGTCAGCAGTACTTC. Based on the CDR3 plus reference TRBV28 and TRBJ2-7, the full variable domain is DVKVTQSSRYLVKRTGEKVFLECVQDMDHENMFWYRQDPGLGLRLIYFSYDVKMKEKGDIPEGYSVSREKKERFSLILESASTNQTSMYLCASLNSGAGQQYFGPGTRLTVT.

V is TRBV18 and J is TRBJ2-1; no firm D call. The CDR3 extends over 13 amino acids. V dropped 2 bases and J dropped 7 bases, with 9 bases sitting between them. CDR1 is KGHSH, CDR2 LQKENI, per germline. The CDR3 protein is CASSPTPGNEQFF. The CDR3 nucleotides read TGTGCCAGCTCACCAACGCCCGGTAATGAGCAGTTCTTC. The whole variable domain, filled in from reference TRBV18 and TRBJ2-1, reads NAGVMQNPRHLVRRRGQEARLRCSPMKGHSHVYWYRQLPEEGLKFMVYLQKENIIDESGMPKERFSAEFPKEGPSILRIQQVVRGDSAAYFCASSPTPGNEQFFGPGTRLTVL.

This chain joins TRBV2 and TRBJ2-1, with a possible D match to TRBD1 (5 bases). The CDR3 consists of 13 residues. The V end lost 5 bases, the J end lost 4 bases, and 9 bases lay between the germline ends. Germline CDR1 reads SNHLY; CDR2 reads FYNNEI. In DNA, the CDR3 is TGTGCCAGCAGTCAAACAGGTTACAATGAGCAGTTCTTC. This gives the protein CASSQTGYNEQFF.

This clone has just one count. The CDR3 sequence: CASSSRPGTSGVRRVTDTQYF. The DNA of the CDR3 is TGCGCCAGCAGCTCCCGACCCGGGACTAGCGGGGTTAGGAGAGTCACAGATACGCAGTATTTT. The chain has TRBV5-1 and TRBJ2-3, with 13 bases matching TRBD2. The CDR3 consists of 21 residues. V trimming: 3 bases; J trimming: 2 bases; junction bases outside the gene matches: 18. CDR1 is SGHRS, CDR2 YFSETQ, per germline.

The rearrangement joins TRBV12-5 to TRBJ2-4; tentatively, D is TRBD1 or TRBD2 (5 bases each). The CDR3 runs to 14 residues. Germline CDR1 is LGHNT and CDR2 is FRNRAP. Deletions cut 5 bases from V and 7 bases from J, with 15 bases between. The CDR3 here is CASGPGTPGNIQYF. The CDR3 nucleotides read TGTGCTAGTGGTCCAGGGACCCCGGGGAACATTCAGTACTTC.

The sample holds a few counts of this clone. The rearrangement uses TRBV11-3 and TRBJ2-2; TRBD2 matches at 9 bases. The CDR3 loop spans 15 amino acids. With V trimmed by 5 bases and J by 4 bases, 5 bases remained unmatched. Germline V gives CDR1 SGHNT, CDR2 YENEEA. The CDR3 spells CASSPKREVTGELFF. The CDR3 coding sequence is TGTGCCAGCAGCCCAAAGCGGGAGGTCACCGGGGAGCTGTTTTTT.

The rearrangement uses TRBV18 and TRBJ2-2; weak D call: TRBD1 (6 bases). Trimming pared 2 bases from V and 4 bases from J, leaving 11 bases between. CDR1 is KGHSH and CDR2 is LQKENI in the germline V gene. There are 15 residues in the CDR3. The DNA of the CDR3 is TGTGCCAGCTCACCAACCCAGGGGAGCACCGGGGAGCTGTTTTTT. This translates into CASSPTQGSTGELFF.

V and J are TRBV23-1 and TRBJ2-7; TRBD2 matches at 11 bases. TRBV23-1 is noted as an ORF with a role that remains uncertain. CDR3 length: 14 amino acids. J gave up 7 bases and V 7 bases, and 9 bases lay outside the gene matches. CDR3 sequence (DNA): TGCGCCAGCATAGGGACTAGCGGCTTTCTGGAGCAGTACTTC. Translation: CASIGTSGFLEQYF.